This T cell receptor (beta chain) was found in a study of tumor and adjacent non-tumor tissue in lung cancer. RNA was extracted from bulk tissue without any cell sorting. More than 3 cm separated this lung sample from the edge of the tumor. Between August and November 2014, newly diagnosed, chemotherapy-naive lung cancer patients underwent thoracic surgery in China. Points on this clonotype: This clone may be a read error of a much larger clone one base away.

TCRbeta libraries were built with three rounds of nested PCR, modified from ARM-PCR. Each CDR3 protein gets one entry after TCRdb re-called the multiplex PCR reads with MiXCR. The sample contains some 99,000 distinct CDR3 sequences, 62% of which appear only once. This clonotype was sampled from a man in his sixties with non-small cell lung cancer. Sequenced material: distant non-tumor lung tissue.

The DNA for the CDR3 is TGCAGTGCTAGACGTCCAACGGACAGTGAAGCTTTCTTT. Translated: CSARRPTDSEAFF. This chain uses TRBV20-1 with TRBJ1-1; tentatively, D is TRBD1 (6 bases). From germline, CDR1 is DFQATT and CDR2 SNEGSKA (reference sequence). Trimming stripped 2 bases from V and 7 bases from J, with 14 bases between. CDR3 length: 13 residues.